The 18 T cell receptor beta chains listed next were all sequenced from one sample in a study of beta chain features in type 1 diabetes. Expressed TCRB transcripts were sequenced because the isolated RNA had all been reverse transcribed beforehand. Libraries were prepared by immunoSEQ multiplex PCR; TCRdb keeps only in-frame clonotypes and omits some of them. The top ten clones hold 0.06% to 0.07% of a sample with hundreds of thousands of clones, about 32% of them seen once. Specimen: naive CD4+ T cells from blood. All receptors come from a man younger than 35 in good health.

This clone showed up just a few times. In DNA, the CDR3 is TGTGCCTGGAGGGGACCGTTACTAGCGGGTGTTAGCACAGATACGCAGTATTTT. Translating it yields CAWRGPLLAGVSTDTQYF. This chain links TRBV30 with TRBJ2-3; 9 bases match TRBD2. The trim removed 3 bases at V and 0 bases at J, leaving 13 bases unmatched. The germline V gene encodes CDR1 GTSNPN and CDR2 SVGIG (reference sequence). This CDR3 contains 18 residues.

This clone was seen repeatedly, ten times or more. CDR3 in amino acids: CAWSRLQTGNNEQFF. CDR3 nucleotide sequence: TGTGCCTGGAGTCGGCTCCAAACAGGAAACAATGAGCAGTTCTTC. The gene calls are TRBV30 and TRBJ2-1; D may be TRBD1 (5 bases). Trimming removed 2 bases from V and 5 bases from J, with 16 bases in between. The CDR3 extends over 15 amino acids. Germline values: CDR1 GTSNPN, CDR2 SVGIG (reference sequence).

This clone has only a few counts. J is TRBJ2-7 and V is TRBV10-3, with D hard to call. This CDR3 spans 10 amino acids. Trimming took off 11 bases at V and 7 bases at J, with 12 bases between the two ends. From germline, CDR1 is ENHRY and CDR2 SYGVKD. CDR3 loop: CALDFAEQYF. In DNA, the CDR3 is TGTGCCCTAGATTTTGCGGAGCAGTACTTC.

The V gene is TRBV9, the J gene TRBJ2-6, with TRBD1 matching over 11 bases. V gave up 3 bases and J gave up 2 bases; unmatched junction bases: 4. CDR1 is SGDLS and CDR2 is YYNGEE in the germline V gene. CDR3 length: 17 amino acids. CDR3 loop: CASSGRTGGAGANVLTF. The CDR3 nucleotides read TGTGCCAGCAGCGGAAGGACAGGGGGCGCTGGGGCCAACGTCCTGACTTTC.

CDR3 sequence: CASSVEGQNQPQHF. CDR3 in DNA: TGTGCCAGCAGCGTAGAGGGCCAGAATCAGCCCCAGCATTTT. The chain recombines TRBV9 with TRBJ1-5; no firm D call. The V gene's germline CDR1 is SGDLS and CDR2 YYNGEE. Deletions cut 0 bases from V and 4 bases from J, with 8 bases between. There are 14 residues in the CDR3.

This chain links TRBV30 with TRBJ1-2; D is unclear. Trimming took 4 bases from V and 8 from J, leaving 20 bases between them. CDR1 and CDR2 from the germline V gene are GTSNPN and SVGIG (reference sequence). CDR3 size: 14 residues. The CDR3 DNA follows: TGTGCCTGGAAACGGCTGGCTTCCCGAGGCGGCTACACCTTC. It encodes CAWKRLASRGGYTF.

This clone was counted only a few times. The chain uses TRBV11-3 and TRBJ1-1; perhaps TRBD1 as D (6 bases). V was clipped by 5 bases and J by 1 base, with 11 bases between them. The CDR3 totals 14 residues. Germline CDR1 and CDR2: SGHNT and YENEEA. The CDR3 sequence: CASSPGHGNTEAFF. The CDR3 nucleotides read TGTGCCAGCAGCCCGGGACACGGGAACACTGAAGCTTTCTTT.

This chain links TRBV5-1 with TRBJ2-5; D unclear. The CDR3 consists of 13 residues. V lost 1 base and J lost 4, with 8 bases in between. CDR1 is SGHRS, CDR2 YFSETQ, per germline. CDR3 sequence (DNA): TGCGCCAGCAGCTTGTACGGCGGAGAGACCCAGTACTTC. Translated: CASSLYGGETQYF.

The chain recombines TRBV2 with TRBJ2-5; the D gene is possibly TRBD2 (6 bases). The CDR3 consists of 13 residues. V was pared by 7 bases and J by 5 bases, with 14 bases between. Germline V lookup: CDR1 SNHLY, CDR2 FYNNEI. CDR3 coding DNA: TGTGCCAGCAACGGGGGTCCGGGCGAGACCCAGTACTTC. Translation: CASNGGPGETQYF.

The V and J genes are TRBV29-1 and TRBJ2-3; the D call may be TRBD1 or TRBD2 (5 bases each). Germline V gene sequence: CDR1 SQVTM, CDR2 ANQGSEA. Trimming pared 4 bases from V and 3 bases from J, leaving 20 bases between. The CDR3 loop spans 16 amino acids. The CDR3 loop is CSVGAPGRLGTDTQYF. CDR3 DNA sequence: TGCAGCGTTGGGGCTCCGGGACGCCTAGGGACAGATACGCAGTATTTT.

The V call is TRBV4-1, the J call TRBJ2-4, with 10 bases fitting TRBD1. Unmatched junction bases numbered 4, after V lost 1 base and J lost 7 bases. The CDR3 runs 15 residues. Germline values: CDR1 MGHRA, CDR2 YSYEKL. The CDR3 loop reads CASSQGGGQGNIQYF. The CDR3 DNA is TGCGCCAGCAGCCAAGGTGGGGGACAGGGGAACATTCAGTACTTC.

This clone was counted only a few times. The CDR3 DNA reads as TGTGCCAGCAGTGAATATCAGAGGGGTGGCTACACCTTC. Its translation: CASSEYQRGGYTF. The chain carries TRBV25-1 and TRBJ1-2, with D possibly TRBD1 on 5 matching bases. Trimming took off 0 bases at V and 7 bases at J, with 9 bases between the two ends. The CDR3 covers 13 residues. CDR1 and CDR2 (germline): MGHDK, SYGVNS.

This clone was observed a handful of times. This rearrangement joins TRBV28 to TRBJ1-2; 9 positions match TRBD1. V gave up 4 bases and J gave up 6 bases; unmatched junction bases: 6. CDR1 and CDR2 (germline): MDHEN, SYDVKM. The CDR3 is made up of 14 amino acids. The CDR3 bases are TGTGCCAGCAGTTGGGACAGGGTTAGCCATGGCTACACCTTC. Encoded protein: CASSWDRVSHGYTF.

This clone was observed a few times. The chain is built from TRBV7-2 and TRBJ2-7; 8 nucleotides line up with TRBD2. After removal of 5 bases from V and 4 bases from J, the junction contained 4 bases not matched to a gene. Germline CDR1 is SGHTA and CDR2 is FQGNSA. There are 13 residues in the CDR3. The CDR3 DNA is TGTGCCAGCAGCCGGCGGGAGGCGTACGAGCAGTACTTC. This translates into CASSRREAYEQYF. Supplemented by reference TRBV7-2 and TRBJ2-7, the full variable domain reads GAGVSQSPSNKVTEKGKDVELRCDPISGHTALYWYRQSLGQGLEFLIYFQGNSAPDKSGLPSDRFSAERTGGSVSTLTIQRTQQEDSAVYLCASSRREAYEQYFGPGTRLTVT.

This rearrangement joins TRBV6-5 to TRBJ2-1; TRBD1 matches at 8 bases. This CDR3 contains 14 residues. Germline V CDR1 and CDR2: MNHEY, SVGAGI. The J segment lost 3 bases and the V segment lost 5 bases, leaving 3 bases of the junction unmatched. The CDR3 nucleotides read TGTGCCAGCAGTCCCGGACAGGGCTACAATGAGCAGTTCTTC. Its translation is CASSPGQGYNEQFF.

The chain combines TRBV20-1 with TRBJ2-1; no definite D call. Germline CDR1 is DFQATT and CDR2 is SNEGSKA (reference sequence). The length of the CDR3 is 9 residues. The CDR3 DNA follows: TGCGGACCCAACAATGAGCAGTTCTTC. Amino acids: CGPNNEQFF.

V and J are TRBV7-8 and TRBJ2-4, with TRBD1 identical over 9 bases. Trimming at V came to 2 bases and at J to 3 bases, leaving 2 bases not matched to a gene. Germline V gene data show CDR1 as SGHVS and CDR2 as FQNEAQ. The CDR3 sequence is 15 residues long. The CDR3 region is CASSLTGGLKNIQYF. CDR3 nucleotide sequence: TGTGCCAGCAGCTTAACAGGGGGCCTCAAAAACATTCAGTACTTC.

The J gene is TRBJ2-7, the V gene TRBV9; D perhaps matches TRBD2 (5 bases). The CDR3 spans 15 residues. The ends were cut back, 4 bases at V and 0 bases at J, with 14 bases in the middle. CDR1 and CDR2 from the germline V gene are SGDLS and YYNGEE. CDR3: CASSRVGGTSYEQYF. The DNA for the CDR3 is TGTGCCAGCAGCCGAGTAGGAGGTACCTCCTACGAGCAGTACTTC.